This T cell receptor beta chain was observed in a study of blood T cell repertoires in COVID-19. Study-level information: The United States, Italy and Spain supplied acute and convalescent COVID-19 samples. PBMCs, B-cell-depleted T cells, or T cells provided the cDNA or gDNA that made up the material.

In the original processing: Estimated nucleated cell counts came from reference gene primer amplification. Using immunoSEQ multiplex PCR, the repertoire was profiled, and TCRdb retains in-frame clones only, with some absent. V, J and clone size are taken as reported in that table, and D and trimming were inferred from the DNA itself. The sample shows roughly 85,000 clones, around 74% of them seen only once. Germline V gene lookup returns CDR1 SGHNT and CDR2 YYREEE (reference sequence). This CDR3 spans 15 amino acids. V was pared by 2 bases and J by 5 bases, with 4 bases of the junction left unmatched.

Input material: peripheral blood. The rearrangement links TRBV5-4 to TRBJ1-6, with TRBD1 matching over 7 bases. The sequence came from a human donor in a cohort sampled during active COVID-19. In nucleotides, the CDR3 is TGTGCCAGCAGCTTCTTGGACAGGAATAATTCACCCCTCCACTTT. Its protein is CASSFLDRNNSPLHF.